This TCR beta chain was observed in a study of control samples from healthy donors and cancer patients. The repertoire was sequenced with immunoSEQ multiplex PCR; TCRdb's copy has only in-frame clones and lacks some. The sample comprises approximately 90,000 clones, approximately 80% of which are singletons, and approximately 20% rests with the top ten. CDR1 and CDR2 from the germline V gene are GTSNPN and SVGIG (reference sequence). Between the trimmed V and J ends, which lost 1 base and 4 bases, there was a span of 11 bases. The CDR3 totals 14 residues. The specimen sequenced was blood. This TCR derives from a young man in good health. The V and J genes are TRBV30 and TRBJ1-5; D possibly corresponds to TRBD1 (6 bases). CDR3: CAWSGGLRNQPQHF. Here the CDR3 DNA reads TGTGCCTGGAGTGGGGGGCTGAGGAATCAGCCCCAGCATTTT.